A selection of T cell receptor beta chains follows, all from one sample in a study of blood T cell repertoires in COVID-19. Method: immunoSEQ multiplex PCR; TCRdb's copy keeps in-frame clones and lacks some. The table shows about 110,000 clones, with about two thirds occurring only once. Material for sequencing was peripheral blood. These receptors came from a woman between 35 and 50 years old with acute or convalescent COVID-19. Both conserved end residues are part of each CDR3. The D gene is left open where the match is weak. The size entry is marked missing in some rows and otherwise reads once, few, many or a size class.

V gene,J gene,clone size,D gene,CDR3 DNA,CDR3 protein
TRBV18,TRBJ1-6,.,.,TGTGCCAGCTCAACAACAGACAGGTCTCAGTCACCCCTCCACTTT,CASSTTDRSQSPLHF
TRBV7-3,TRBJ1-3,.,TRBD1,TGTGCCAGCAGCTTAGGGGGCGGGACAGAGAGCTCTGGAAACACCATATATTTT,CASSLGGGTESSGNTIYF
TRBV30,TRBJ1-5,few,.,TGTGCCTGGAGTGGCACGCAGAGCAATCAGCCCCAGCATTTT,CAWSGTQSNQPQHF
TRBV7-9,TRBJ2-5,.,TRBD1,TGTGCCAGCAGCTCCCGGACAGGGGAGACCCAGTACTTC,CASSSRTGETQYF
TRBV14,TRBJ2-7,once,.,TGTGCCAGCAGCCACCCCGGGGAAGGTGGCTACGAGCAGTACTTC,CASSHPGEGGYEQYF
TRBV29-1,TRBJ2-3,.,.,TGCAGCCACGCCACGGAGGATACGCAGTATTTT,CSHATEDTQYF
TRBV4-1,TRBJ1-2,many,.,TGCGCCAGCAGCCAAGATCTCGGGGGTCTCGGCGGCCTGTATGGCTACACCTTC,CASSQDLGGLGGLYGYTF
TRBV6-1,TRBJ1-2,.,.,TGTGCCAGCAGTGAAGAGTGGGGCGGCTATGGCTACACCTTC,CASSEEWGGYGYTF
TRBV5-6,TRBJ2-3,.,TRBD2,TGTGCCAGCAGCTTGATCGGGGGGGCCGAAACAGATACGCAGTATTTT,CASSLIGGAETDTQYF
TRBV29-1,TRBJ2-2,.,.,TGCAGCGTTGAAGCGGGACAAGACGCGAACACCGGAGAGCTGTTTTTT,CSVEAGQDANTGELFF
TRBV19,TRBJ1-5,.,TRBD1,TGTGCCAGTAGCACTCAGGGGGGACAGCCCCAGCATTTT,CASSTQGGQPQHF
TRBV20-1,TRBJ1-4,.,.,TGCAGTGCCAGTGGTACCGGGATTAATGAAAAACTGTTTTTT,CSASGTGINEKLFF
TRBV6-1,TRBJ2-3,once,TRBD1,TGTGCCAGCAGTGAACAGGGGGCCAGTGGGACAGATACGCAGTATTTT,CASSEQGASGTDTQYF
TRBV6-5,TRBJ1-2,.,.,TGTGCCAGCAGCGACCACATACAGGAATACTATGGCTACACCTTC,CASSDHIQEYYGYTF
TRBV9,TRBJ2-5,.,.,TGTGCCAGCAGCGTAGGGTCCCAGAAACAAGAGACCCAGTACTTC,CASSVGSQKQETQYF
TRBV19,TRBJ1-1,few,TRBD1,TGTGCCAGTAGTCTGAAGGACAGGGGGCCCACTGAAGCTTTCTTT,CASSLKDRGPTEAFF
TRBV7-9,TRBJ2-5,.,TRBD1,TGTGCCAGCAGCCCCTCCGGACAGGGCGCGGAGACCCAGTACTTC,CASSPSGQGAETQYF
TRBV4-1,TRBJ1-4,.,.,TGCGCCAGCAGCCAAAGAGGCGGGCGGGGAAGCGTCAATGAAAAACTGTTTTTT,CASSQRGGRGSVNEKLFF
TRBV10-1,TRBJ1-3,many,.,TGCGCCAGCAGTGAGTCCGCAGGGGATGTAAACACCATATATTTT,CASSESAGDVNTIYF
TRBV6-5,TRBJ1-1,.,.,TGTGCCAGCACCGCTGGGGGGGACACTGAAGCTTTCTTT,CASTAGGDTEAFF
TRBV7-9,TRBJ2-1,.,.,TGTGCCAGCAGCTCGGACTCCGGTAGGAGCGACAATGAGCAGTTCTTC,CASSSDSGRSDNEQFF
TRBV3-1/TRBV3-2,TRBJ2-1,few,.,TGTGCCAGCAGCCAGGCCGGGACTTACAATGAGCAGTTCTTC,CASSQAGTYNEQFF
TRBV10-3,TRBJ2-7,few,TRBD2,TGTGCCATCAGTGACTCGGGGGGAGACTACGAGCAGTACTTC,CAISDSGGDYEQYF
TRBV6-5,TRBJ2-7,.,TRBD1,TGTGCCAGCAGTTACCGGACAGGGCGAGAGCAGTACTTC,CASSYRTGREQYF
TRBV6-6,TRBJ2-7,.,.,TGTGCCAGCAGTCTCCTCGGAGGAGGGTCCTACGAGCAGTACTTC,CASSLLGGGSYEQYF
TRBV9,TRBJ2-7,.,TRBD2,TGTGCCAGCAGCGTAGGTGTGGGACTAGGATCCTACGAGCAGTACTTC,CASSVGVGLGSYEQYF
TRBV29-1,TRBJ2-7,.,.,TGCAGCGTCCACCTGGGAGGCTCCTACGAGCAGTACTTC,CSVHLGGSYEQYF
TRBV28,TRBJ2-3,.,TRBD1,TGTGCGATGGGACAGGGGGCGAATACGCAGTATTTT,CAMGQGANTQYF
TRBV28,TRBJ2-1,once,.,TGTGCCAGCAGTTCCATCCGGGGGGCGCAAGTAAATGAGCAGTTCTTC,CASSSIRGAQVNEQFF
TRBV6-5,TRBJ2-2,once,.,TGTGCCAGTAGAACAGAGTCCACCGGGGAGCTGTTTTTT,CASRTESTGELFF